A single sample gave rise to the 30 T cell receptor beta chains below, sequenced in a study of early stage breast cancer tumors (dated by TCRdb to the late 2010s). The library came from the immunoSEQ multiplex PCR assay. TCRdb re-hosts the immuneACCESS table, in-frame sequences only. Its copies lack some clones; in the studies checked, an unresolved V gene accounts for under half of them, and the cause for the rest is not known. This sample holds about 72,000 clones; around 85% were observed only once. Approximately 3.7% of the sample lies in the top ten. Source material: blood. All receptors come from a person in their sixties with breast cancer.

The chain links TRBV7-9 to TRBJ2-1, with 8 bases lining up with TRBD2. CDR1 and CDR2 from the germline V gene are SEHNR and FQNEAQ (reference sequence). J was trimmed by 2 bases and V by 3 bases; bases with no gene match: 3. This CDR3 comprises 15 residues. The DNA of the CDR3 is TGTGCCAGCAGCTTTACGGGGGGGCCCTACAATGAGCAGTTCTTC. This gives the protein CASSFTGGPYNEQFF.

V is TRBV6-5 and J is TRBJ2-7; 7 positions agree with TRBD1. The CDR3 consists of 14 residues. The germline gives CDR1 MNHEY, CDR2 SVGAGI. J gave up 5 bases and V 6 bases, and 10 bases lay outside the gene matches. CDR3 nucleotide sequence: TGTGCCAGCAGATTCGGACAGGCTAGGGACGAGCAGTACTTC. It codes for CASRFGQARDEQYF.

The DNA of the CDR3 is TGTGCCAGCATCCCTATGCCGGGACAGGGTTACGAGCAGTACTTC. It encodes CASIPMPGQGYEQYF. The chain joins TRBV5-4 to TRBJ2-7; TRBD1 aligns across 9 bases. Germline CDR1 is SGHNT and CDR2 is YYREEE (reference sequence). The CDR3 runs to 15 residues. J gave up 4 bases and V 6 bases, and 11 bases lay outside the gene matches. The full variable domain, rest sourced from reference TRBV5-4 and TRBJ2-7, is ETGVTQSPTHLIKTRGQQVTLRCSSQSGHNTVSWYQQALGQGPQFIFQYYREEENGRGNFPPRFSGLQFPNYSSELNVNALELDDSALYLCASIPMPGQGYEQYFGPGTRLTVT.

This clone was counted only a few times. The V gene is TRBV6-5, the J gene TRBJ2-1; the D is unclear. The length of the CDR3 is 11 residues. V was trimmed by 6 bases and J by 6 bases, leaving 6 bases between them. Germline-derived CDR1 and CDR2 are MNHEY and SVGAGI. CDR3 loop: CASRTSNEQFF. The CDR3 bases are TGTGCCAGCAGAACGTCCAATGAGCAGTTCTTC.

The chain recombines TRBV30 with TRBJ2-1; the match to TRBD2 covers 12 bases. The V and J ends lost 1 base and 3 bases, in that order; junction bases with no gene match: 1. CDR1 is GTSNPN and CDR2 is SVGIG in the germline V gene (reference sequence). The CDR3 has 15 residues. CDR3 in amino acids: CAWSEGLAGYNEQFF. Here the CDR3 DNA reads TGTGCCTGGAGTGAGGGACTAGCGGGCTACAATGAGCAGTTCTTC. The full variable domain, in which reference TRBV30 and TRBJ2-1 provide the parts outside the CDR3, is SQTIHQWPATLVQPVGSPLSLECTVEGTSNPNLYWYRQAAGRGLQLLFYSVGIGQISSEVPQNLSASRPQDRQFILSSKKLLLSDSGFYLCAWSEGLAGYNEQFFGPGTRLTVL.

The chain combines TRBV7-8 with TRBJ2-7; tentative D call: TRBD2 (5 bases). Germline loops: CDR1 SGHVS, CDR2 FQNEAQ. This CDR3 region has 15 residues. V lost 0 bases and J lost 2, with 11 bases in between. CDR3: CASSLAPNGAYEQYF. CDR3 sequence (DNA): TGTGCCAGCAGCTTAGCGCCGAACGGGGCCTACGAGCAGTACTTC.

The rearrangement links TRBV9 to TRBJ2-3; no definite D call. The V gene lost 4 bases and the J gene lost 6 bases, with 12 bases spanning the gap. From germline, CDR1 is SGDLS and CDR2 YYNGEE. CDR3 length: 13 residues. The CDR3 DNA sequence: TGTGCCAGCAGCCGTGGGGTTGGTGATACGCAGTATTTT. Amino acids: CASSRGVGDTQYF.

The J gene is TRBJ2-7, the V gene TRBV4-1, with D possibly being TRBD2 (6 bases). V shed 4 bases and J shed 1 base, with 14 bases lying between them. The CDR3 runs 15 residues. Germline V gene lookup returns CDR1 MGHRA and CDR2 YSYEKL. The CDR3 reads CASSPWRDDSYEQYF. The CDR3 DNA is TGCGCCAGCAGCCCATGGCGGGATGATTCCTACGAGCAGTACTTC.

The V call is TRBV6-1, the J call TRBJ2-1, with TRBD1 identical over 7 bases. From germline, CDR1 is MNHNS and CDR2 SASEGT. V trimming: 4 bases; J trimming: 4 bases; junction bases outside the gene matches: 13. CDR3 length equals 17 residues. The CDR3 is CASSGDPGTDAYNEQFF. The CDR3 DNA reads TGTGCCAGCAGTGGAGACCCCGGGACAGACGCTTACAATGAGCAGTTCTTC.

This clone was counted a single time. The V call is TRBV7-9, the J call TRBJ2-5; D uncertain. This CDR3 region has 12 residues. V was cut by 1 base and J by 0 bases, with 0 bases left in between. Germline loops: CDR1 SEHNR, CDR2 FQNEAQ (reference sequence). The CDR3 is CASSLDQETQYF. In DNA, the CDR3 is TGTGCCAGCAGCTTAGACCAAGAGACCCAGTACTTC. Full variable domain (remainder filled in from reference TRBV7-9 and TRBJ2-5): DTGVSQNPRHKITKRGQNVTFRCDPISEHNRLYWYRQTLGQGPEFLTYFQNEAQLEKSRLLSDRFSAERPKGSFSTLEIQRTEQGDSAMYLCASSLDQETQYFGPGTRLLVL.

The chain links TRBV5-1 to TRBJ1-1; D may be TRBD1 (5 bases). Germline values: CDR1 SGHRS, CDR2 YFSETQ. This CDR3 spans 15 amino acids. V lost 2 bases to trimming and J lost 0 bases, with 11 bases between them. The CDR3 DNA reads TGCGCCAGCAGCTTAACAGGCCCCATGAACACTGAAGCTTTCTTT. Residues: CASSLTGPMNTEAFF.

The chain combines TRBV7-2 with TRBJ1-4; weak D call: TRBD1 (6 bases). The CDR3 consists of 15 residues. Trimming removed 2 bases at V and 4 bases at J, with 11 bases between. The germline V gene encodes CDR1 SGHTA and CDR2 FQGNSA. Here the CDR3 reads CASSLRGQHNEKLFF. The CDR3 nucleotides read TGTGCCAGCAGCTTAAGGGGACAACATAATGAAAAACTGTTTTTT.

The J gene is TRBJ1-4, the V gene TRBV6-6; TRBD1 agrees at 11 bases. Germline CDR1 and CDR2: MNHNY and SVGAGI (reference sequence). The CDR3 length is 14 residues. J gave up 8 bases and V 2 bases, and 1 base lay outside the gene matches. For the CDR3, the DNA is TGTGCCAGCAGTTACGGGGACAGGGGGGAAAAACTGTTTTTT. Translated, it gives CASSYGDRGEKLFF.

This sequence joins TRBV5-4 and TRBJ2-7, with a tentative D call TRBD2 (6 bases). The length of the CDR3 is 13 residues. Germline lookup yields CDR1 SGHNT and CDR2 YYREEE (reference sequence). The V end was cut by 6 bases, the J end by 5 bases, with 15 bases between. The CDR3 nucleotides are TGTGCCAGCACCGGGGGATGGGGGGACGAGCAGTACTTC. Protein sequence: CASTGGWGDEQYF.

The chain joins TRBV5-1 to TRBJ2-7, with no clear D. CDR3 length: 16 residues. Germline lookup yields CDR1 SGHRS and CDR2 YFSETQ. Trimming took off 4 bases at V and 0 bases at J, with 17 bases between the two ends. The CDR3 region is CASSRALGLPSYEQYF. The CDR3, as DNA: TGCGCCAGCAGCCGAGCGCTAGGATTACCCTCCTACGAGCAGTACTTC.

V usage is TRBV18 and J usage is TRBJ2-7; D is perhaps TRBD2 (5 bases). V lost 5 bases, J lost 0 bases, and 11 bases lay in between. CDR1 and CDR2 from the germline V gene are KGHSH and LQKENI. This CDR3 is 14 amino acids long. This chain's CDR3 is CASSSTEGSYEQYF. CDR3 coding DNA: TGTGCCAGCTCATCCACTGAGGGCTCCTACGAGCAGTACTTC.

This chain uses TRBV6-6 with TRBJ1-5; D is uncertain. The CDR3 has 14 amino acids. Germline values: CDR1 MNHNY, CDR2 SVGAGI (reference sequence). The V gene lost 0 bases and the J gene lost 3 bases, with 6 bases spanning the gap. CDR3 loop: CASSYSGFNQPQHF. CDR3 nucleotide sequence: TGTGCCAGCAGTTACTCAGGTTTCAATCAGCCCCAGCATTTT.

The chain uses TRBV5-4 and TRBJ2-7, with D possibly TRBD2 on 5 matching bases. Trimming cost V 4 bases and J 3 bases, with 14 bases left between them. Germline V CDR1 and CDR2: SGHNT, YYREEE (reference sequence). CDR3 length: 14 residues. CDR3 nucleotides: TGTGCCAGCAGCCCCGGAAGCGGCCTCTACGAGCAGTACTTC. This sequence encodes CASSPGSGLYEQYF.

The rearrangement joins TRBV19 to TRBJ1-5, with D unclear. The CDR3 loop spans 12 amino acids. The germline gives CDR1 LNHDA, CDR2 SQIVND (reference sequence). V lost 7 bases to trimming and J lost 5 bases, with 9 bases between them. The CDR3 nucleotides are TGTGCCAGTAAGCGGTGGGATCAGCCCCAGCATTTT. This encodes CASKRWDQPQHF.

This chain joins TRBV19 and TRBJ1-2; D is uncertain. The CDR3 sequence is 13 residues long. Germline CDR1 is LNHDA and CDR2 is SQIVND (reference sequence). Trimming took 3 bases from V and 4 from J, leaving 9 bases between them. As DNA, the CDR3 is TGTGCCAGTAGTATCGCGGGGTCCTATGGCTACACCTTC. It encodes CASSIAGSYGYTF.

V and J are TRBV11-2 and TRBJ2-7, with D possibly TRBD1 on 5 matching bases. The germline V gene encodes CDR1 SGHAT and CDR2 FQNNGV. The CDR3 spans 18 residues. The V end lost 0 bases, the J end lost 4 bases, and 22 bases lay between the germline ends. This CDR3 is CASSLDQGFSSLYYEQYF. CDR3 coding DNA: TGTGCCAGCAGCTTAGATCAGGGCTTCTCAAGCCTTTATTACGAGCAGTACTTC.

Only one count was recorded for this clone. The CDR3 reads CASSLAGGLHGGADYGYTF. The CDR3 DNA is TGTGCCAGCAGCTTAGCTGGGGGTCTACATGGGGGCGCCGACTATGGCTACACCTTC. The rearrangement links TRBV11-2 to TRBJ1-2, with D possibly matching TRBD1 (6 bases). The ends were cut back, 1 base at V and 3 bases at J, with 24 bases in the middle. The CDR3 runs to 19 residues. Germline CDR1 is SGHAT and CDR2 is FQNNGV.

The rearrangement uses TRBV2 and TRBJ1-1; D gene unclear. Germline lookup yields CDR1 SNHLY and CDR2 FYNNEI. V was cut by 5 bases and J by 8 bases, with 12 bases left in between. This CDR3 is 12 amino acids long. As DNA, the CDR3 is TGTGCCAGCAGTCCTGGGTACGAGGAAGCTTTCTTT. This encodes CASSPGYEEAFF.

The chain links TRBV5-5 to TRBJ2-7; no clear D gene. The CDR3 extends over 14 amino acids. The germline V and J ends were trimmed by 1 base and 2 bases, with 10 bases remaining between them. The germline gives CDR1 SGHKS, CDR2 YYEKEE (reference sequence). Written as DNA, the CDR3 is TGTGCCAGCAGCTTGACGGGCCAGCCCTACGAGCAGTACTTC. Amino acid sequence: CASSLTGQPYEQYF.

This chain uses TRBV28 with TRBJ2-5, with 8 bases identical to TRBD1. Germline V lookup: CDR1 MDHEN, CDR2 SYDVKM. Trimming took 3 bases from V and 2 from J; bases not matched to a gene: 14. The CDR3 extends over 18 amino acids. CDR3 coding DNA: TGTGCCAGCAGTTTCGGACAGGGTGGGCGTCGGTGGCAAGAGACCCAGTACTTC. Amino acid sequence: CASSFGQGGRRWQETQYF.

The chain uses TRBV5-6 and TRBJ1-2, with 9 bases lining up with TRBD1. Per germline, CDR1 SGHDT and CDR2 YYEEEE. V was pared by 4 bases and J by 5 bases, with 15 bases of the junction left unmatched. The CDR3 has 17 amino acids. In nucleotides, the CDR3 is TGTGCCAGCAGCCCCGGCCGGGACAGGGTATTTTATTATGGCTACACCTTC. Translated: CASSPGRDRVFYYGYTF. Looking up the rest from reference TRBV5-6 and TRBJ1-2 gives the full variable domain: DAGVTQSPTHLIKTRGQQVTLRCSPKSGHDTVSWYQQALGQGPQFIFQYYEEEERQRGNFPDRFSGHQFPNYSSELNVNALLLGDSALYLCASSPGRDRVFYYGYTFGSGTRLTVV.

The CDR3 sequence: CASSSGGWTEADTQYF. DNA for the CDR3: TGCGCCAGCAGCTCCGGCGGCTGGACCGAAGCAGATACGCAGTATTTT. The V and J genes are TRBV5-1 and TRBJ2-3, with D unclear. The CDR3 spans 16 residues. The V end was cut by 3 bases, the J end by 4 bases, with 18 bases between. Germline V gene sequence: CDR1 SGHRS, CDR2 YFSETQ.

The chain employs TRBV21-1 and TRBJ2-7; the listed D gene, TRBD2, was not tested against the DNA. TRBV21-1 is labeled a pseudogene. The CDR3 loop spans 14 amino acids. Here the CDR3 DNA reads TGTGCCAGCAGCATAAGCGGGAGCTCCTACGAGCAGTACTTC. Translating gives CASSISGSSYEQYF.

This sequence joins TRBV3-2 and TRBJ2-7; the D call of TRBD2 is as the table states it, not checked on the DNA. TRBV3-2 is labeled a pseudogene. The CDR3 runs to 9 residues. The CDR3 here is CRSAYEQYF. In nucleotides, the CDR3 is TGCCGGAGCGCCTACGAGCAGTACTTC.

As DNA, the CDR3 is TGTGCCAGCAGCCTGGGAGCCAGAGCCACAGATACGCAGTATTTT. Translating gives CASSLGARATDTQYF. The rearrangement uses TRBV5-5 and TRBJ2-3; tentatively, D is TRBD2 (5 bases). CDR1 and CDR2 from the germline V gene are SGHKS and YYEKEE (reference sequence). The CDR3 has 15 residues. Between the trimmed V and J ends, which lost 4 bases and 2 bases, there was a span of 14 bases. The whole variable domain, remainder taken from reference TRBV5-5 and TRBJ2-3, is DAGVTQSPTHLIKTRGQQVTLRCSPISGHKSVSWYQQVLGQGPQFIFQYYEKEERGRGNFPDRFSARQFPNYSSELNVNALLLGDSALYLCASSLGARATDTQYFGPGTRLTVL.